This TCR beta chain was recorded in a study of blood T cell repertoires in COVID-19. Study-level background: The United States, Italy and Spain supplied acute and convalescent COVID-19 samples. Sources were T cells, B-cell-depleted T cells, or PBMCs; the material itself was cDNA or gDNA.

Authors' data handling: Amplifying reference gene primers gave estimates of nucleated cell counts. Profiling relied on immunoSEQ multiplex PCR, and the TCRdb table lists in-frame clones only, not all of them. Clone size and the V and J calls come from that table; the DNA yielded D and trimming. The sample includes about 87,000 clones, around 91% of them seen just once. Followed longitudinally, the Seattle patients had been enrolled during active infection. The CDR3 is 17 residues long. The germline gives CDR1 SGHTA, CDR2 FQGNSA. V lost 3 bases to trimming and J lost 4 bases; unmatched junction nucleotides: 9.

Input material: peripheral blood. This chain links TRBV7-2 with TRBJ2-5; TRBD2 aligns across 12 bases. The receptor comes from a young man with COVID-19, enrolled during active disease. CDR3 nucleotides: TGTGCCAGCAGCTTGTTGCTAGCGGGAGGGCCCGGAGAGACCCAGTACTTC. Translation gives CASSLLLAGGPGETQYF.